Shown below are 7 T cell receptor beta chains from a single sample sequenced in a study of blood T cell repertoires in COVID-19. Generated by immunoSEQ multiplex PCR, the TCRdb table keeps only in-frame clones and is missing some. The sample holds around 73,000 clones; 60% to 80% are singletons and the top ten take over 2%. The sample taken for sequencing was peripheral blood. All receptors derive from a man in his 70s with COVID-19, enrolled during active disease.

Here the CDR3 reads CASSGGTSGRLYEQYF. The DNA of the CDR3 is TGCGCCAGCAGCGGCGGGACTAGCGGGAGACTGTACGAGCAGTACTTC. The chain recombines TRBV5-1 with TRBJ2-7; 14 positions agree with TRBD2. Germline loops: CDR1 SGHRS, CDR2 YFSETQ. Trimming cost V 4 bases and J 4 bases; bases outside gene matches: 7. The CDR3 has 16 amino acids.

V gene TRBV5-4 combines with J gene TRBJ2-3; 7 positions match TRBD1. Looked up from germline, CDR1 is SGHNT and CDR2 is YYREEE (reference sequence). The V segment lost 4 bases and the J segment 3 bases; nucleotides outside the gene matches: 2. The CDR3 length is 13 residues. This chain's CDR3 is CASSRQGTDTQYF. The DNA of the CDR3 is TGTGCCAGCAGCCGACAGGGAACAGATACGCAGTATTTT. Full variable domain (outside the CDR3, taken from reference TRBV5-4 and TRBJ2-3): ETGVTQSPTHLIKTRGQQVTLRCSSQSGHNTVSWYQQALGQGPQFIFQYYREEENGRGNFPPRFSGLQFPNYSSELNVNALELDDSALYLCASSRQGTDTQYFGPGTRLTVL.

The chain combines TRBV5-1 with TRBJ1-1; the match to TRBD1 covers 9 bases. Germline V CDR1 and CDR2: SGHRS, YFSETQ. This CDR3 is 14 amino acids long. After removal of 2 bases from V and 6 bases from J, the junction contained 5 bases not matched to a gene. The CDR3 region is CASSLGQGIAEAFF. DNA of the CDR3: TGCGCCAGCAGCTTAGGACAGGGGATCGCTGAAGCTTTCTTT.

The rearrangement joins TRBV11-3 to TRBJ2-7; 11 positions agree with TRBD2. V gave up 5 bases and J gave up 4 bases; unmatched junction bases: 7. CDR1 SGHNT and CDR2 YENEEA come from the germline V gene. The CDR3 consists of 15 residues. The DNA for the CDR3 is TGTGCCAGCAGCACCGACGGGACTAGCGGTTACGAGCAGTACTTC. Translating it yields CASSTDGTSGYEQYF.

The V gene is TRBV9, the J gene TRBJ2-2; 7 positions agree with TRBD1. Trimming removed 4 bases from V and 1 base from J; junction bases left unmatched: 7. The germline CDR1 and CDR2 sequences are SGDLS and YYNGEE. The CDR3 consists of 16 residues. The CDR3 here is CASSSRGDRNTGELFF. DNA of the CDR3: TGTGCCAGCAGCTCCCGAGGGGACAGGAACACCGGGGAGCTGTTTTTT.

There are a few counts of this clone. The chain employs TRBV18 and TRBJ2-7, with 8 nucleotides matching TRBD2. The CDR3 covers 16 residues. Per germline, CDR1 KGHSH and CDR2 LQKENI. The V gene end was trimmed by 5 bases and the J gene end by 6 bases; junction bases not matched to a gene: 15. The CDR3 DNA reads as TGTGCCAGCTCATCCTCATCCGGACTAGCAGTCGTCGAGCAGTACTTC. It is translated as CASSSSSGLAVVEQYF. The full variable domain, completed using reference TRBV18 and TRBJ2-7, is NAGVMQNPRHLVRRRGQEARLRCSPMKGHSHVYWYRQLPEEGLKFMVYLQKENIIDESGMPKERFSAEFPKEGPSILRIQQVVRGDSAAYFCASSSSSGLAVVEQYFGPGTRLTVT.

V usage is TRBV6-2 or TRBV6-3 and J usage is TRBJ2-4; perhaps TRBD2 as D (6 bases). CDR1 and CDR2 from the germline V gene are MNHEY and SVGEGT. V was trimmed by 6 bases and J by 3 bases, leaving 21 bases between them. This CDR3 region has 17 residues. The CDR3 here is CASSTLRGRTIKNIQYF. The CDR3 DNA reads TGTGCCAGCAGCACCCTCCGGGGGAGAACCATCAAAAACATTCAGTACTTC.